Listed here are 26 T cell receptor beta chains from one sample, sequenced in a study of blood T cell repertoires in COVID-19. Sequenced by immunoSEQ multiplex PCR; TCRdb stores in-frame clones only, minus some. The sample contains around 220,000 clones, 75% to 90% of which appear only once. The material sequenced was PBMCs or T cells enriched from blood (not recorded which). The receptor set was obtained from a woman younger than 45 with acute COVID-19.

This clone has a single count. V usage is TRBV11-2 and J usage is TRBJ2-2; D not certain. V was shortened by 3 bases and J by 6 bases, with 5 bases between the two germline ends. The V gene's germline CDR1 is SGHAT and CDR2 FQNNGV. CDR3 length equals 12 residues. In DNA form, the CDR3 reads TGTGCCAGCAGCTTGAGTCCCGGGGAGCTGTTTTTT. It translates to CASSLSPGELFF. The full variable domain, its missing parts supplied by reference TRBV11-2 and TRBJ2-2, is EAGVAQSPRYKIIEKRQSVAFWCNPISGHATLYWYQQILGQGPKLLIQFQNNGVVDDSQLPKDRFSAERLKGVDSTLKIQPAKLEDSAVYLCASSLSPGELFFGEGSRLTVL.

The chain links TRBV30 to TRBJ1-2, with 9 bases aligning to TRBD1. This CDR3 is built from 15 residues. The germline V gene has CDR1 GTSNPN and CDR2 SVGIG (reference sequence). V lost 3 bases and J lost 4; bases outside the gene matches: 9. CDR3 sequence (DNA): TGTGCCTGGAGGGTCGGGACAGGGCCTTTCTATGGCTACACCTTC. Amino acids: CAWRVGTGPFYGYTF.

This rearrangement joins TRBV7-2 to TRBJ2-2; D perhaps matches TRBD1 (5 bases). The CDR3 totals 13 residues. Trimming shortened V by 5 bases and J by 6 bases, and 10 bases separated the two germline ends. Germline V lookup: CDR1 SGHTA, CDR2 FQGNSA. The CDR3 reads CASSTRQSGELFF. The CDR3, as DNA: TGTGCCAGCAGCACCCGACAGTCCGGGGAGCTGTTTTTT.

The rearrangement links TRBV27 to TRBJ2-3; 12 bases fit TRBD2. Germline V lookup: CDR1 MNHEY, CDR2 SMNVEV (reference sequence). CDR3 size: 16 residues. Trimming at V came to 8 bases and at J to 6 bases, leaving 12 bases not matched to a gene. CDR3 coding DNA: TGTGCCAGCGGGGGACTAGCGGGTCGGGGAGGGGATACGCAGTATTTT. Its protein product is CASGGLAGRGGDTQYF.

This rearrangement joins TRBV19 to TRBJ1-5, with D perhaps matching TRBD1 (5 bases). Trimming stripped 8 bases from V and 5 bases from J, with 10 bases between. This CDR3 has 12 amino acids. Germline loops: CDR1 LNHDA, CDR2 SQIVND (reference sequence). The chain's CDR3 is CASSGWDQPQHF. The CDR3 nucleotides are TGTGCCAGTTCAGGGTGGGATCAGCCCCAGCATTTT.

The chain carries TRBV28 and TRBJ1-4; 10 bases are a match to TRBD1. J gave up 8 bases and V 6 bases, and 9 bases lay outside the gene matches. The length of the CDR3 is 15 residues. The germline V gene has CDR1 MDHEN and CDR2 SYDVKM. The CDR3 sequence is CASSRAGQGKEKLFF. Here the CDR3 DNA reads TGTGCCAGCAGCCGGGCGGGACAGGGGAAGGAAAAACTGTTTTTT.

The sample holds a few counts of this clone. The genes are TRBV5-1 and TRBJ1-2; 7 nucleotides line up with TRBD1. The germline CDR1 and CDR2 sequences are SGHRS and YFSETQ. The CDR3 has 16 residues. V was clipped by 6 bases and J by 3 bases; unmatched bases: 14. CDR3 sequence (DNA): TGCGCCAGCAATCGGGGCAGGGGGATGGTGGACTATGGCTACACCTTC. Protein sequence: CASNRGRGMVDYGYTF.

The V gene is TRBV28, the J gene TRBJ1-5, with 7 bases matching TRBD1. Germline V CDR1 and CDR2: MDHEN, SYDVKM. The CDR3 has 14 residues. V lost 4 bases, J lost 2 bases, and 2 bases stayed unmatched. The CDR3, as DNA: TGTGCCAGCAGTTATGACAGGGGCAATCAGCCCCAGCATTTT. This encodes CASSYDRGNQPQHF.

The chain carries TRBV7-2 and TRBJ2-1; possible D gene TRBD1, 5 bases. Germline V gives CDR1 SGHTA, CDR2 FQGNSA. The germline V and J ends were trimmed by 4 bases and 1 base, with 11 bases remaining between them. CDR3 length equals 15 residues. The CDR3 reads CASSSPRVSYNEQFF. In DNA form, the CDR3 reads TGTGCCAGCAGCTCTCCCAGGGTGTCCTACAATGAGCAGTTCTTC.

This clone was seen just once. The chain is built from TRBV7-9 and TRBJ2-7, with TRBD1 as a possible D gene (6 bases). The CDR3 is 14 residues long. The V end was cut by 5 bases, the J end by 2 bases, with 13 bases between. Germline V gene sequence: CDR1 SEHNR, CDR2 FQNEAQ (reference sequence). In DNA, the CDR3 is TGTGCCAGCAGCAACCGGGACACTACCTACGAGCAGTACTTC. Amino acids: CASSNRDTTYEQYF.

The chain couples TRBV5-1 to TRBJ1-1, with 7 bases aligning to TRBD1. Germline-derived CDR1 and CDR2 are SGHRS and YFSETQ. The V and J ends lost 6 bases and 4 bases, in that order; junction bases with no gene match: 9. The CDR3 has 14 residues. The CDR3 reads CASNLGQAGTEAFF. DNA of the CDR3: TGCGCCAGCAATCTTGGACAGGCTGGCACTGAAGCTTTCTTT.

The V call is TRBV7-9, the J call TRBJ2-3; tentative D call: TRBD2 (7 bases). This CDR3 comprises 15 residues. Trimming removed 0 bases from V and 5 bases from J, with 12 bases in between. CDR1 is SEHNR, CDR2 FQNEAQ, per germline (reference sequence). CDR3 loop: CASSLAGGRVDTQYF. DNA of the CDR3: TGTGCCAGCAGCTTAGCGGGGGGGCGTGTAGATACGCAGTATTTT.

This clone was seen only a few times. The chain employs TRBV12-3 or TRBV12-4 and TRBJ1-2; TRBD1 is a possible D gene (6 bases). V was shortened by 6 bases and J by 3 bases, with 11 bases between the two germline ends. This CDR3 is built from 13 residues. CDR3 amino acids: CASSQQGHYGYTF. The CDR3 DNA reads TGTGCCAGCAGCCAGCAGGGGCACTATGGCTACACCTTC.

The CDR3 is CASSQDLRGYEQYF. The DNA of the CDR3 is TGTGCCAGCAGCCAAGATCTTCGCGGGTACGAGCAGTACTTC. The V call is TRBV3-1 (or the pseudogene TRBV3-2), the J call TRBJ2-7; perhaps TRBD2 as D (5 bases). Germline values: CDR1 LGHDT, CDR2 YNNKEL (reference sequence). This CDR3 is built from 14 residues. The ends were cut back, 0 bases at V and 4 bases at J, with 10 bases in the middle.

V usage is TRBV6-5 and J usage is TRBJ1-5; D might be TRBD1 (6 bases). CDR1 and CDR2 (germline): MNHEY, SVGAGI. V dropped 2 bases and J dropped 7 bases, with 12 bases sitting between them. CDR3 size: 14 residues. CDR3 in amino acids: CASSYTQGAQPQHF. The CDR3 DNA follows: TGTGCCAGCAGTTACACACAGGGAGCACAGCCCCAGCATTTT.

The chain uses TRBV12-3 or TRBV12-4 and TRBJ1-6; D is ambiguous. The V and J ends lost 1 base and 10 bases respectively, with 5 bases between them. CDR3 size: 12 residues. The CDR3 loop reads CASSLVSSPLHF. Here the CDR3 DNA reads TGTGCCAGCAGTTTAGTATCCTCACCCCTCCACTTT.

For the CDR3, the DNA is TGTGCCAGCAGCCAAAAGCTAAAGGCCGGGAGCGGGGAAAACACCATATATTTT. It encodes CASSQKLKAGSGENTIYF. This chain connects TRBV3-1 (or the pseudogene TRBV3-2) to TRBJ1-3, with D unclear. The CDR3 totals 18 residues. With 2 bases removed from V and 6 bases from J, the gap between germline ends came to 23 bases. Germline loops: CDR1 LGHDT, CDR2 YNNKEL (reference sequence).

This rearrangement joins TRBV28 to TRBJ1-2, with D possibly TRBD1 on 6 matching bases. The V end lost 6 bases, the J end lost 1 base, and 12 bases lay between the germline ends. Germline lookup yields CDR1 MDHEN and CDR2 SYDVKM. CDR3 length equals 14 residues. The CDR3 coding sequence is TGTGCCAGCAGGCAGGGGCCAAGTAACTATGGCTACACCTTC. Protein sequence: CASRQGPSNYGYTF.

This clone occurred once. V is TRBV12-3 or TRBV12-4 and J is TRBJ1-4, with 7 bases matching TRBD1. This CDR3 contains 12 residues. The CDR3 DNA follows: TGTGCTAGCGAGGGGGCGGGGGAAAAACTGTTTTTT. Its protein is CASEGAGEKLFF.

The rearrangement joins TRBV27 to TRBJ2-1; the match to TRBD2 covers 7 bases. CDR1 is MNHEY, CDR2 SMNVEV, per germline (reference sequence). With V trimmed by 6 bases and J by 5 bases, 7 bases remained unmatched. The CDR3 covers 14 residues. CDR3 nucleotides: TGTGCCAGCAGCCCGGGGGACTACAACAATGAGCAGTTCTTC. As protein: CASSPGDYNNEQFF.

This clone was seen more than once but under ten times. The chain carries TRBV6-2 or TRBV6-3 and TRBJ1-1; 7 bases agree with TRBD1. Germline V gene data show CDR1 as MNHEY and CDR2 as SVGEGT. There are 14 residues in the CDR3. With 5 bases clipped from V and 1 base from J, the junction kept 4 bases outside the gene matches. Here the CDR3 reads CASSRGRGNTEAFF. The CDR3 DNA is TGTGCCAGCAGTAGGGGGCGAGGGAACACTGAAGCTTTCTTT.

This rearrangement joins TRBV2 to TRBJ2-1, with 8 bases fitting TRBD2. The CDR3 loop spans 15 amino acids. Germline trimming cut 4 bases from V and 1 base from J; bases unmatched to any gene: 3. Germline CDR1 SNHLY, CDR2 FYNNEI. The CDR3 nucleotides are TGTGCCAGCAGTGTAGCGGGGAGTTCCTACAATGAGCAGTTCTTC. Amino acid sequence: CASSVAGSSYNEQFF.

The V and J genes are TRBV10-3 and TRBJ2-7; tentatively, D is TRBD2 (6 bases). V lost 10 bases, J lost 1 base, and 11 bases lay in between. Germline V gives CDR1 ENHRY, CDR2 SYGVKD. The CDR3 is made up of 12 amino acids. Written as DNA, the CDR3 is TGTGCCACAGGGACTCCTTCCTACGAGCAGTACTTC. This encodes CATGTPSYEQYF.

The J gene is TRBJ1-5, the V gene TRBV19; 8 nucleotides align to TRBD1. CDR3 length: 15 amino acids. From germline, CDR1 is LNHDA and CDR2 SQIVND (reference sequence). Trimming cost V 4 bases and J 6 bases; bases outside gene matches: 8. The CDR3 region is CASSTNDRGVQPQHF. The CDR3 coding sequence is TGTGCCAGTAGTACCAACGACAGGGGTGTTCAGCCCCAGCATTTT.

The chain carries TRBV19 and TRBJ2-3; 7 positions match TRBD1. The germline CDR1 and CDR2 sequences are LNHDA and SQIVND (reference sequence). After removal of 7 bases from V and 5 bases from J, the junction contained 3 bases not matched to a gene. The CDR3 has 12 residues. The CDR3 nucleotides read TGTGCCAGTAAAGGGGGCCAAGATACGCAGTATTTT. This translates into CASKGGQDTQYF.

The V and J genes are TRBV19 and TRBJ1-2, with 11 nucleotides matching TRBD1. The CDR3 runs 15 residues. V gave up 5 bases and J gave up 4 bases; unmatched junction bases: 6. CDR1 LNHDA and CDR2 SQIVND come from the germline V gene (reference sequence). CDR3 region: CASSYGQGAIYGYTF. Here the CDR3 DNA reads TGTGCCAGTAGTTACGGACAGGGGGCGATCTATGGCTACACCTTC.